This TCR beta chain was sequenced in a study of beta chain features in type 1 diabetes. This clone occurred a few times. The germline V gene has CDR1 SGHRS and CDR2 YFSETQ. The CDR3 is 12 amino acids. V was pared by 3 bases and J by 0 bases, with 4 bases between. TCRB transcripts that were expressed got sequenced, as all of the isolated RNA had been reverse transcribed. Profiled with immunoSEQ multiplex PCR; TCRdb holds only in-frame clones, not every one. The sample has under 250,000 clones, around an eighth seen once; the top ten hold more than 0.02%. The sequence was collected from a woman in her thirties or forties in good health. The chain has TRBV5-1 and TRBJ2-7; D remains ambiguous. Sequencing input: naive CD4+ T cells from blood. The CDR3 region is CASSWLSYEQYF. The CDR3 DNA reads as TGCGCCAGCAGCTGGCTCTCCTACGAGCAGTACTTC. The full variable domain, in which reference TRBV5-1 and TRBJ2-7 provide the parts outside the CDR3, is KAGVTQTPRYLIKTRGQQVTLSCSPISGHRSVSWYQQTPGQGLQFLFEYFSETQRNKGNFPGRFSGRQFSNSRSEMNVSTLELGDSALYLCASSWLSYEQYFGPGTRLTVT.